One sample yielded the 6 T cell receptor beta chains listed below, sequenced in a study of T cell responses to AZD1222 COVID-19 vaccine (dated by TCRdb to about 2021). The library relied on the immunoSEQ multiplex PCR assay. What TCRdb holds here is the immuneACCESS table cut down to in-frame rearrangements. Part of the clones is not present; checked against another copy, under half of the missing clones reflect an unresolved V gene, and the others are unexplained. Present in this sample are tens of thousands of clones, 75% to 90% of which were seen just once. The ten largest clonotypes hold approximately 20% of the sample. The time point label for this specimen denotes: baseline before first vaccination. The intended sense of this specimen's treatment or condition label: meningococcal conjugate vaccine given as trial control. The source material was peripheral blood, sampled on day 0 of MenACWY control vaccination. These receptors were obtained from an adult in good health.

The genes are TRBV13 and TRBJ2-7; D not certain. Per the germline V gene, CDR1 is PRHDT and CDR2 is FYEKMQ (reference sequence). This CDR3 spans 13 amino acids. V was pared by 3 bases and J by 0 bases, with 6 bases between. This chain's CDR3 is CASSFYSSYEQYF. CDR3 in DNA: TGTGCCAGCAGCTTTTACAGCTCCTACGAGCAGTACTTC. Based on the CDR3 plus reference TRBV13 and TRBJ2-7, the full variable domain is AAGVIQSPRHLIKEKRETATLKCYPIPRHDTVYWYQQGPGQDPQFLISFYEKMQSDKGSIPDRFSAQQFSDYHSELNMSSLELGDSALYFCASSFYSSYEQYFGPGTRLTVT.

V and J are TRBV6-5 and TRBJ2-1; 8 bases match TRBD1. Losses at the gene ends were 8 bases for V and 6 bases for J; bases not matched to a gene: 3. CDR3 length: 12 residues. Germline V gene lookup returns CDR1 MNHEY and CDR2 SVGAGI. The CDR3 loop reads CASHGQGNEQFF. The CDR3 nucleotides are TGTGCCAGCCACGGACAGGGCAATGAGCAGTTCTTC.

The V gene is TRBV5-5, the J gene TRBJ1-4; 8 bases are a match to TRBD1. V was pared by 4 bases and J by 7 bases, with 3 bases of the junction left unmatched. Germline values: CDR1 SGHKS, CDR2 YYEKEE (reference sequence). The CDR3 totals 13 residues. The CDR3 spells CASSPTGVEKLFF. Here the CDR3 DNA reads TGTGCCAGCAGCCCGACAGGGGTTGAAAAACTGTTTTTT.

V and J are TRBV6-1 and TRBJ2-3; 8 nucleotides agree with TRBD2. The CDR3 runs to 16 residues. Trimming at V came to 3 bases and at J to 3 bases, leaving 8 bases not matched to a gene. Germline V lookup: CDR1 MNHNS, CDR2 SASEGT. CDR3 region: CASSESSGSTTDTQYF. DNA for the CDR3: TGTGCCAGCAGTGAGAGCAGCGGGAGCACAACAGATACGCAGTATTTT.

The J gene is TRBJ2-7, the V gene TRBV6-5; the match to TRBD1 covers 8 bases. The CDR3 is 14 amino acids. Germline assignment: CDR1 MNHEY and CDR2 SVGAGI. V gave up 7 bases and J gave up 3 bases; unmatched junction bases: 8. The CDR3 DNA sequence: TGTGCCAGCAATGGACAGGGAAAGGGCTACGAGCAGTACTTC. Encoded protein: CASNGQGKGYEQYF.

V is TRBV6-4 and J is TRBJ2-3, with a tentative D call TRBD1 (5 bases). V was trimmed by 6 bases and J by 4 bases, leaving 23 bases between them. This CDR3 comprises 17 residues. Germline CDR1 is MRHNA and CDR2 is SNTAGT. CDR3 protein: CASSRDPPRAGSDTQYF. In nucleotides, the CDR3 is TGTGCCAGCAGCCGTGACCCCCCCCGGGCAGGGTCAGATACGCAGTATTTT.